Below, 17 T cell receptor beta chains from the same sample are listed, as sequenced in a study of T cell repertoires in cytomegalovirus infection. MiXCR was run by TCRdb on the reads, yielding one entry per CDR3 protein. Of about 150,000 distinct CDR3 sequences listed, around 22% are singletons. What was sequenced was PBMCs. Receptors originate from a human donor in good health (CMV status not recorded). Some clones in this sample may be carry-over from other donors' samples.

The V gene is TRBV28, the J gene TRBJ2-5, with a tentative D call TRBD2 (6 bases). This CDR3 contains 14 residues. CDR1 is MDHEN, CDR2 SYDVKM, per germline. Trimming removed 6 bases from V and 5 bases from J, with 16 bases in between. For the CDR3, the DNA is TGTGCCAGCAGGACACCGGGGAGGAGGGAGACCCAGTACTTC. Translating it yields CASRTPGRRETQYF.

This clonotype was seen once. A single base separates this from a much larger clone, so it may be a read error. V usage is TRBV6-1 and J usage is TRBJ1-2, with D possibly matching TRBD1 (6 bases). The CDR3 runs to 13 residues. Germline CDR1 and CDR2: MNHNS and SASEGT. The CDR3 spells CASSDRGSYGNTF. CDR3 sequence (DNA): TGTGCCAGCAGTGACAGGGGTTCATATGGCAACACCTTC.

This clonotype has at least ten counts. The rearrangement links TRBV28 to TRBJ1-5; 9 nucleotides align to TRBD1. Germline CDR1 is MDHEN and CDR2 is SYDVKM. V lost 5 bases and J lost 11; bases outside the gene matches: 7. This CDR3 comprises 13 residues. The CDR3 is CASSKRGQGAQHF. CDR3 in DNA: TGTGCCAGCAGTAAAAGGGGACAGGGAGCCCAGCATTTT.

This clonotype was counted a single time. This chain links TRBV28 with TRBJ1-1; no reliable D call. Germline values: CDR1 MDHEN, CDR2 SYDVKM. V lost 3 bases, J lost 0 bases, and 5 bases lay in between. The CDR3 has 13 amino acids. The CDR3 spells CASSFPMNTEAFF. The CDR3 nucleotides read TGTGCCAGCAGTTTCCCAATGAACACTGAAGCTTTCTTT.

The chain has TRBV3-1 and TRBJ1-1; D unclear. Germline V gives CDR1 LGHDT, CDR2 YNNKEL (reference sequence). The CDR3 spans 13 residues. V lost 4 bases and J lost 10, with 16 bases in between. In DNA, the CDR3 is TGTGCCAGCAGCCCAAGCCACAAAAGCGGAGCTTTCTTT. This encodes CASSPSHKSGAFF.

This clonotype came up many times. This rearrangement joins TRBV28 to TRBJ2-4, with 8 bases lining up with TRBD1. The CDR3 loop spans 14 amino acids. The V gene end was trimmed by 6 bases and the J gene end by 7 bases; junction bases not matched to a gene: 8. Looked up from germline, CDR1 is MDHEN and CDR2 is SYDVKM. CDR3 amino acids: CASSPGGAANIQYF. CDR3 nucleotide sequence: TGTGCCAGCAGCCCAGGGGGCGCAGCGAACATTCAGTACTTC.

This clonotype was counted at least ten times. J is TRBJ2-3 and V is TRBV7-3; tentative D call: TRBD1 (5 bases). The CDR3 extends over 18 amino acids. The V gene lost 1 base and the J gene lost 0 bases, with 17 bases spanning the gap. Germline CDR1 SGHTA, CDR2 FQGTGA. The CDR3 reads CASSLNGQGPASTDTQYF. CDR3 DNA sequence: TGTGCCAGCAGCTTAAACGGACAAGGGCCTGCTAGCACAGATACGCAGTATTTT.

This clonotype has a handful of counts. The genes are TRBV11-3 and TRBJ2-7; 7 bases agree with TRBD1. From germline, CDR1 is SGHNT and CDR2 YENEEA. The V gene end was trimmed by 5 bases and the J gene end by 0 bases; junction bases not matched to a gene: 4. The CDR3 contains 14 residues. The DNA for the CDR3 is TGTGCCAGCAGCCCGGACAGGTTCTCCTACGAGCAGTACTTC. Encoded protein: CASSPDRFSYEQYF. The full variable domain, its missing parts supplied by reference TRBV11-3 and TRBJ2-7, is EAGVVQSPRYKIIEKKQPVAFWCNPISGHNTLYWYLQNLGQGPELLIRYENEEAVDDSQLPKDRFSAERLKGVDSTLKIQPAELGDSAVYLCASSPDRFSYEQYFGPGTRLTVT.

This clonotype turned up a few times. The chain has TRBV29-1 and TRBJ1-1, with 9 nucleotides matching TRBD1. V shed 4 bases and J 4 bases; nucleotides not matched to a gene: 4. The CDR3 length is 13 residues. CDR1 and CDR2 (germline): SQVTM, ANQGSEA. In DNA, the CDR3 is TGCAGCGTTGTTTGGGGACAGGGCACTGAAGCTTTCTTT. Translated: CSVVWGQGTEAFF. The variable domain in full, completed from reference TRBV29-1 and TRBJ1-1, reads SAVISQKPSRDICQRGTSLTIQCQVDSQVTMMFWYRQQPGQSLTLIATANQGSEATYESGFVIDKFPISRPNLTFSTLTVSNMSPEDSSIYLCSVVWGQGTEAFFGQGTRLTVV.

The chain is built from TRBV28 and TRBJ2-3, with no clear D. V lost 2 bases and J lost 4, with 4 bases in between. This CDR3 spans 12 amino acids. Germline V gene sequence: CDR1 MDHEN, CDR2 SYDVKM. The CDR3 DNA is TGTGCCAGCAGTTTAGGGGCAGATACGCAGTATTTT. This gives the protein CASSLGADTQYF.

The chain couples TRBV27 to TRBJ2-1; 11 bases line up with TRBD2. There are 18 residues in the CDR3. J was trimmed by 5 bases and V by 1 base; bases with no gene match: 10. Germline lookup yields CDR1 MNHEY and CDR2 SMNVEV (reference sequence). The CDR3 coding sequence is TGTGCCAGCAGTTTATTCGCGGGACTAGCGGAAACTCACAATGAGCAGTTCTTC. It codes for CASSLFAGLAETHNEQFF.

The chain combines TRBV2 with TRBJ2-7, with 10 bases fitting TRBD1. The length of the CDR3 is 13 residues. Germline V CDR1 and CDR2: SNHLY, FYNNEI. After removal of 7 bases from V and 3 bases from J, the junction contained 3 bases not matched to a gene. The CDR3 bases are TGTGCCAGCAAGGGACAGGGGATCTACGAGCAGTACTTC. It yields the protein CASKGQGIYEQYF.

This clonotype was detected once. The rearrangement uses TRBV7-9 and TRBJ2-7, with D perhaps assigned TRBD1 or TRBD2 (5 bases each). The ends were cut back, 1 base at V and 0 bases at J, with 13 bases in the middle. This CDR3 has 16 residues. CDR1 is SEHNR, CDR2 FQNEAQ, per germline (reference sequence). The CDR3 DNA follows: TGTGCCAGCAGCTTAGGGGGGAGCGGTACCTCCTACGAGCAGTACTTC. Protein sequence: CASSLGGSGTSYEQYF.

The V and J genes are TRBV4-3 and TRBJ2-3; possibly TRBD2 for D (6 bases). The CDR3 consists of 17 residues. Trimming took off 0 bases at V and 2 bases at J, with 15 bases between the two ends. Germline lookup yields CDR1 LGHNA and CDR2 YSLEER. The DNA of the CDR3 is TGCGCCAGCAGCCAAGATCCGGCGGGACGATCCACAGATACGCAGTATTTT. Encoded protein: CASSQDPAGRSTDTQYF.

The rearrangement uses TRBV20-1 and TRBJ2-7; D gene ambiguous. Germline assignment: CDR1 DFQATT and CDR2 SNEGSKA (reference sequence). The ends were cut back, 6 bases at V and 2 bases at J, with 17 bases in the middle. The CDR3 sequence is 14 residues long. CDR3 protein: CSAHDEVAAYEQYF. Written as DNA, the CDR3 is TGCAGTGCCCACGACGAAGTAGCAGCCTACGAGCAGTACTTC.

At least ten counts were recorded for this clonotype. The CDR3 protein is CASSPRTGGIYEQYF. The DNA for the CDR3 is TGTGCCAGCAGCCCGCGGACAGGGGGCATCTACGAGCAGTACTTC. The chain employs TRBV7-2 and TRBJ2-7; 11 bases agree with TRBD1. With V trimmed by 5 bases and J by 3 bases, 6 bases remained unmatched. This CDR3 region has 15 residues. In germline, CDR1 is SGHTA, CDR2 FQGNSA.

This clonotype was counted only a few times. The chain couples TRBV4-3 to TRBJ2-2; 10 bases are shared with TRBD2. The J segment lost 0 bases and the V segment lost 1 base, leaving 5 bases of the junction unmatched. Germline values: CDR1 LGHNA, CDR2 YSLEER. The CDR3 extends over 18 amino acids. The CDR3 sequence is CASSQVIAGGTNTGELFF. The CDR3 nucleotides read TGCGCCAGCAGCCAAGTCATAGCGGGAGGCACGAACACCGGGGAGCTGTTTTTT.